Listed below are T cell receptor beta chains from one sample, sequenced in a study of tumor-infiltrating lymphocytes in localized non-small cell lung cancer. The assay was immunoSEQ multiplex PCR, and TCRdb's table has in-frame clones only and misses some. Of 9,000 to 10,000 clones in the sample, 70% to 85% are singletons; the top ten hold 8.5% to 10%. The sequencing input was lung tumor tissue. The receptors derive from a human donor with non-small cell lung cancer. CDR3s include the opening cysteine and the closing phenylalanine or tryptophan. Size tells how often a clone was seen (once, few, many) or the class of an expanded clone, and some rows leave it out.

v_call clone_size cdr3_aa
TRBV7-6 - CASSTGTGGFSNQPQHF
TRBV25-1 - CASSRGVQGKGETQYF
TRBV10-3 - CAIGVAGGTDTQYF
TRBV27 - CASQRYRDSNNEQFF
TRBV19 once CASSRWGNTGELFF
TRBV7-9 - CASTSPSGNTIYF
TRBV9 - CASSASQGDYGYTF
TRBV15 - CATSRGFGQGATLNTEAFF
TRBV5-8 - CASSFWGVPTYEQYF
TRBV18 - CASSPREQGSADYGYTF
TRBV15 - CATSLARWGGTSTDTQYF
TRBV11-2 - CASSLGWKETQYF
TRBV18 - CASSPPGIDRDYGYTF
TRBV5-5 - CASSLALAGFRADTQYF
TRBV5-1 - CASSPQAGTYEQYF
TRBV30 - CAWSVLGGSTEAFF
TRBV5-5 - CASSPRFATNEKLFF
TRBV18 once CASSGGQNLEQPQHF
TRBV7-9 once CASSWDRDTGYGYTF
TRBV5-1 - CASSETVNYGYTF
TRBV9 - CASSAYPDSKQFF
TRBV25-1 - CASSGNRGRTEAFF
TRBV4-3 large CASSQEWGQGLGNTIYF
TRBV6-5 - CASSPRGNTDTQYF
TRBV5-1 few CASSLGGQGSTDTQYF
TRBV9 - CASSVDPGGSPLHF
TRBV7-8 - CASSLALGGGEKLFF
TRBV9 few CASTSGQGWGTEAFF
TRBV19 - CASRRRSGTESNQPQHF
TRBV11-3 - CASSPYGTSDNEQFF
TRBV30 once CAWSVVVEGYTF
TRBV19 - CASSSGLYNEQFF
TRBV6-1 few CASSRAGETQYF
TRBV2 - CASTKGHLSYEQYF
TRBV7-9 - CASSPGGQGNIQYF
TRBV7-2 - CASAPGSRTDTQYF
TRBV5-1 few CASSLGGRETQYF
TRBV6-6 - CASTPGGSYGYTF
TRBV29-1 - CSVEPLAVGEQFF
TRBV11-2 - CASSLGPPGYEQYF
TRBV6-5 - CASGRPGQSNQPQHF
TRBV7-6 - CASSLSTGGYSYEQYF